The next 2 T cell receptor beta chains were all read from a single sample in a study of T cells in Graves' hyperthyroidism and ophthalmopathy. Amplification of TCR beta CDR3 regions was performed using RNA transcripts as template. Researchers ran a first-round RT-PCR on the TCR CDR3 using the HTBI primer set. One entry per CDR3 protein, called by TCRdb with MiXCR from the multiplex PCR reads. The data contain fewer than 400,000 distinct CDR3 sequences, around a sixth of them singletons. Sequenced material: blood. Receptors originate from a man between 25 and 39 years old with Graves' hyperthyroidism.

The chain recombines TRBV6-1 with TRBJ1-3; maybe TRBD1 (6 bases). The germline V and J ends were trimmed by 0 bases and 0 bases, with 18 bases remaining between them. The CDR3 has 19 residues. Per the germline V gene, CDR1 is MNHNS and CDR2 is SASEGT. CDR3 DNA: TGTGCCAGCAGTGAAGCGGACAGTACAATCTTTCTCTCTGGAAACACCATATATTTT. This gives the protein CASSEADSTIFLSGNTIYF.

This clonotype has a handful of counts. The chain combines TRBV30 with TRBJ2-7, with D maybe TRBD2 (6 bases). V shed 4 bases and J shed 1 base, with 20 bases lying between them. The length of the CDR3 is 16 residues. CDR1 GTSNPN and CDR2 SVGIG come from the germline V gene (reference sequence). CDR3 region: CAWTEFSGIKSYEQYF. CDR3 coding DNA: TGTGCCTGGACGGAATTTAGCGGAATAAAATCCTACGAGCAGTACTTC. Full variable domain (rest looked up from reference TRBV30 and TRBJ2-7): SQTIHQWPATLVQPVGSPLSLECTVEGTSNPNLYWYRQAAGRGLQLLFYSVGIGQISSEVPQNLSASRPQDRQFILSSKKLLLSDSGFYLCAWTEFSGIKSYEQYFGPGTRLTVT.